Shown below are 23 T cell receptor beta chains from a single sample sequenced in a study of T cell changes during pregnancy in multiple sclerosis. Using immunoSEQ multiplex PCR, the repertoire was profiled, and TCRdb retains in-frame clones only, with some absent. This table has 85,000 to 130,000 clones, roughly 92% appearing once. The material was peripheral blood, obtained after pregnancy. The receptors were gathered from a female donor with multiple sclerosis, enrolled in a pregnancy study.

V and J are TRBV30 and TRBJ1-1, with D perhaps matching TRBD1 (5 bases). V was cut by 1 base and J by 3 bases, with 9 bases left in between. This CDR3 is 13 amino acids long. Germline loops: CDR1 GTSNPN, CDR2 SVGIG (reference sequence). Written as DNA, the CDR3 is TGTGCCTGGAGTGAGGGGCACTACACTGAAGCTTTCTTT. Residues: CAWSEGHYTEAFF.

This chain connects TRBV19 to TRBJ2-7, with TRBD2 matching over 9 bases. The CDR3 consists of 14 residues. Per germline, CDR1 LNHDA and CDR2 SQIVND (reference sequence). With V trimmed by 7 bases and J by 4 bases, 8 bases remained unmatched. CDR3 sequence reads: CASKPLAGTYEQYF. The CDR3 DNA is TGTGCCAGTAAGCCCCTAGCGGGGACATACGAGCAGTACTTC. Variable domain in full (rest from reference TRBV19 and TRBJ2-7): DGGITQSPKYLFRKEGQNVTLSCEQNLNHDAMYWYRQDPGQGLRLIYYSQIVNDFQKGDIAEGYSVSREKKESFPLTVTSAQKNPTAFYLCASKPLAGTYEQYFGPGTRLTVT.

This sequence joins TRBV5-4 and TRBJ2-3; 11 nucleotides align to TRBD2. The germline V gene encodes CDR1 SGHNT and CDR2 YYREEE (reference sequence). Losses at the gene ends were 2 bases for V and 0 bases for J; bases not matched to a gene: 5. The CDR3 contains 17 residues. CDR3 residues: CASSFRLAGQSTDTQYF. CDR3 DNA sequence: TGTGCCAGCAGCTTTCGACTAGCGGGGCAGAGCACAGATACGCAGTATTTT.

The chain carries TRBV19 and TRBJ1-6, with 8 bases matching TRBD1. The V segment lost 5 bases and the J segment 8 bases; nucleotides outside the gene matches: 8. The germline gives CDR1 LNHDA, CDR2 SQIVND (reference sequence). The CDR3 totals 15 residues. The CDR3 sequence: CASSGGTGVDSPLHF. Here the CDR3 DNA reads TGTGCCAGTAGTGGCGGGACAGGAGTGGATTCACCCCTCCACTTT. Supplemented by reference TRBV19 and TRBJ1-6, the full variable domain reads DGGITQSPKYLFRKEGQNVTLSCEQNLNHDAMYWYRQDPGQGLRLIYYSQIVNDFQKGDIAEGYSVSREKKESFPLTVTSAQKNPTAFYLCASSGGTGVDSPLHFGNGTRLTVT.

The chain recombines TRBV5-6 with TRBJ1-2; TRBD1 matches at 7 bases. CDR3 length equals 14 residues. The germline V gene has CDR1 SGHDT and CDR2 YYEEEE. The V segment lost 6 bases and the J segment 7 bases; nucleotides outside the gene matches: 12. The CDR3 protein is CASKKDRTQGGYTF. The CDR3 coding sequence is TGTGCCAGCAAAAAGGACAGGACTCAGGGTGGCTACACCTTC.

V gene TRBV6-5 combines with J gene TRBJ2-7; possibly TRBD2 for D (6 bases). V was pared by 2 bases and J by 4 bases, with 15 bases between. CDR3 length: 15 amino acids. The germline V gene has CDR1 MNHEY and CDR2 SVGAGI. As DNA, the CDR3 is TGTGCCAGCAGTTACACGGCTAGCGAGGCATACGAGCAGTACTTC. Translated: CASSYTASEAYEQYF.

For the CDR3, the DNA is TGTGCCAGCAGTTTATCTCCGGGATCTAACTATGGCTACACCTTC. Amino acid sequence: CASSLSPGSNYGYTF. This chain joins TRBV27 and TRBJ1-2; D remains ambiguous. This CDR3 region has 15 residues. Trimming stripped 0 bases from V and 0 bases from J, with 8 bases between. CDR1 is MNHEY, CDR2 SMNVEV, per germline (reference sequence).

This clone appeared a few times. The chain has TRBV30 and TRBJ2-2; D might be TRBD1 (5 bases). Germline V gene lookup returns CDR1 GTSNPN and CDR2 SVGIG (reference sequence). Trimming cost V 0 bases and J 0 bases, with 11 bases left between them. The CDR3 has 16 residues. CDR3 coding DNA: TGTGCCTGGAGTGTACCTGGGGCCGCGAACACCGGGGAGCTGTTTTTT. Amino acids: CAWSVPGAANTGELFF. Complete variable domain (other parts from reference TRBV30 and TRBJ2-2): SQTIHQWPATLVQPVGSPLSLECTVEGTSNPNLYWYRQAAGRGLQLLFYSVGIGQISSEVPQNLSASRPQDRQFILSSKKLLLSDSGFYLCAWSVPGAANTGELFFGEGSRLTVL.

The CDR3 loop reads CASSLRGGTDTQYF. The CDR3 nucleotides are TGTGCCAGCAGTTTGCGGGGGGGCACAGATACGCAGTATTTT. This rearrangement joins TRBV27 to TRBJ2-3, with 8 bases matching TRBD2. Per germline, CDR1 MNHEY and CDR2 SMNVEV (reference sequence). The CDR3 runs 14 residues. The trim removed 3 bases at V and 1 base at J, leaving 0 bases unmatched.

The V and J genes are TRBV28 and TRBJ2-5; 11 bases agree with TRBD1. Trimming removed 3 bases from V and 2 bases from J; junction bases left unmatched: 17. This CDR3 spans 20 amino acids. CDR1 is MDHEN, CDR2 SYDVKM, per germline. CDR3 nucleotide sequence: TGTGCCAGCAGTTTCGGGCGGACAGGGGGCTTGCGGGGGGGGCAAGAGACCCAGTACTTC. Protein sequence: CASSFGRTGGLRGGQETQYF.

The gene calls are TRBV2 and TRBJ2-3, with 11 bases matching TRBD2. CDR1 SNHLY and CDR2 FYNNEI come from the germline V gene. With V trimmed by 6 bases and J by 2 bases, 7 bases remained unmatched. The CDR3 loop spans 16 amino acids. The chain's CDR3 is CASRPGLAVVTDTQYF. For the CDR3, the DNA is TGTGCCAGCAGGCCGGGACTAGCGGTAGTCACAGATACGCAGTATTTT.

V usage is TRBV6-6 and J usage is TRBJ1-6; possible D gene TRBD1, 6 bases. V shed 5 bases and J shed 14 bases, with 19 bases lying between them. Germline V gene lookup returns CDR1 MNHNY and CDR2 SVGAGI (reference sequence). This CDR3 has 14 amino acids. The CDR3 sequence is CASSPDSRGLALHF. The DNA of the CDR3 is TGTGCCAGCAGTCCGGACAGCCGAGGTTTGGCCCTCCACTTT.

This clone appeared a single time. The J gene is TRBJ2-5, the V gene TRBV27, with TRBD2 matching over 13 bases. Germline CDR1 reads MNHEY; CDR2 reads SMNVEV (reference sequence). Trimming cost V 4 bases and J 4 bases; bases outside gene matches: 3. The CDR3 extends over 15 amino acids. This CDR3 is CASSYRTSGRETQYF. The CDR3 bases are TGTGCCAGCAGTTATAGGACTAGCGGGAGAGAGACCCAGTACTTC.

This clone was recorded once. This sequence joins TRBV5-5 and TRBJ1-6; D remains unclear. CDR1 is SGHKS and CDR2 is YYEKEE in the germline V gene (reference sequence). The CDR3 extends over 14 amino acids. V was trimmed by 0 bases and J by 7 bases, leaving 8 bases between them. The CDR3 coding sequence is TGTGCCAGCAGCTTGGGGCCCGCAAATTCACCCCTCCACTTT. Its translation: CASSLGPANSPLHF.

This chain joins TRBV9 and TRBJ2-7, with TRBD1 matching 10 bases. The CDR3 totals 15 residues. The V gene's germline CDR1 is SGDLS and CDR2 YYNGEE. The junction had 8 bases not matched to a gene; V was cut back by 4 bases and J by 4 bases. CDR3 residues: CASSPPGQGKYEQYF. The DNA for the CDR3 is TGTGCCAGCAGCCCTCCGGGACAGGGGAAATACGAGCAGTACTTC.

The chain uses TRBV5-1 and TRBJ1-2; perhaps TRBD1 as D (5 bases). This CDR3 comprises 16 residues. Trimming shortened V by 3 bases and J by 2 bases, and 17 bases separated the two germline ends. Germline V gene lookup returns CDR1 SGHRS and CDR2 YFSETQ. CDR3 sequence (DNA): TGCGCCAGCAGCTACGACGACAGCCGTTCGAACTATGGCTACACCTTC. Translating it yields CASSYDDSRSNYGYTF.

The chain joins TRBV5-1 to TRBJ1-1; D is unclear. This CDR3 is built from 13 residues. V was cut by 4 bases and J by 1 base, with 8 bases left in between. Germline CDR1 is SGHRS and CDR2 is YFSETQ. The CDR3 is CASSSTANTEAFF. The CDR3 bases are TGCGCCAGCAGCAGTACAGCGAACACTGAAGCTTTCTTT.

V is TRBV6-1 and J is TRBJ1-1; D remains ambiguous. The CDR3 loop spans 14 amino acids. Germline V gene lookup returns CDR1 MNHNS and CDR2 SASEGT. The ends were cut back, 5 bases at V and 1 base at J, with 11 bases in the middle. The CDR3 loop is CASSTTYTNTEAFF. In DNA, the CDR3 is TGTGCCAGCAGTACCACATATACGAACACTGAAGCTTTCTTT.

The DNA for the CDR3 is TGTGCCAGCAGTTCAGGGGGGCTAGGGAATGAGCAGTTCTTC. This gives the protein CASSSGGLGNEQFF. The V and J genes are TRBV25-1 and TRBJ2-1, with a tentative D call TRBD1 (7 bases). Germline V gene lookup returns CDR1 MGHDK and CDR2 SYGVNS. Trimming shortened V by 5 bases and J by 7 bases, and 15 bases separated the two germline ends. The CDR3 loop spans 14 amino acids.

CDR3 residues: CASSYKPNTEAFF. In DNA form, the CDR3 reads TGTGCCAGCAGCTATAAGCCGAACACTGAAGCTTTCTTT. The rearrangement links TRBV14 to TRBJ1-1, with D unresolved. Germline V gene data show CDR1 as SGHDN and CDR2 as FVKESK. The CDR3 runs to 13 residues. V lost 5 bases and J lost 1, with 8 bases in between.

This clone has a single count. This chain joins TRBV7-8 and TRBJ2-2; 13 bases map to TRBD2. V was pared by 5 bases and J by 7 bases, with 13 bases of the junction left unmatched. The CDR3 runs to 18 residues. Germline V gives CDR1 SGHVS, CDR2 FQNEAQ. Written as DNA, the CDR3 is TGTGCCAGCAGCCCCCACCCCGGACTAGCGGGAGAGGGCGGGGAGCTGTTTTTT. It is translated as CASSPHPGLAGEGGELFF. Supplemented by reference TRBV7-8 and TRBJ2-2, the full variable domain reads GAGVSQSPRYKVAKRGQDVALRCDPISGHVSLFWYQQALGQGPEFLTYFQNEAQLDKSGLPSDRFFAERPEGSVSTLKIQRTQQEDSAVYLCASSPHPGLAGEGGELFFGEGSRLTVL.

This clone was observed once. This chain's CDR3 is CASSLGPGSGYTF. In nucleotides, the CDR3 is TGTGCCAGCAGCTTAGGTCCGGGTAGTGGCTACACCTTC. V usage is TRBV7-3 and J usage is TRBJ1-2; unclear D gene. This CDR3 has 13 residues. V was trimmed by 2 bases and J by 7 bases, leaving 11 bases between them. Germline CDR1 is SGHTA and CDR2 is FQGTGA.

This chain links TRBV5-6 with TRBJ1-5; possibly TRBD1 for D (5 bases). The CDR3 length is 16 residues. V lost 3 bases and J lost 3, with 16 bases in between. From germline, CDR1 is SGHDT and CDR2 YYEEEE. The CDR3 loop reads CASSWGGQGNNQPQHF. The CDR3 DNA follows: TGTGCCAGCAGCTGGGGAGGGCAGGGAAACAATCAGCCCCAGCATTTT.